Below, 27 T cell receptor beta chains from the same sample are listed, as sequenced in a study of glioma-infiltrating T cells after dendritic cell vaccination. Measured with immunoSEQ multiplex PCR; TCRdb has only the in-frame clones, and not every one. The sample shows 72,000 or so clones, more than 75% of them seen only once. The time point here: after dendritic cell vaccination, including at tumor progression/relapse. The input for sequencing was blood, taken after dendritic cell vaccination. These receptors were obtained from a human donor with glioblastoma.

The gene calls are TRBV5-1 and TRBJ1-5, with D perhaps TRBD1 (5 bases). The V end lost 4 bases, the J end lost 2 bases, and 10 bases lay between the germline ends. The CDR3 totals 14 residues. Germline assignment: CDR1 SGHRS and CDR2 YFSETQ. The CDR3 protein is CASSLGGGNQPQHF. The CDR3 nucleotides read TGCGCCAGCAGCCTGGGGGGGGGCAATCAGCCCCAGCATTTT.

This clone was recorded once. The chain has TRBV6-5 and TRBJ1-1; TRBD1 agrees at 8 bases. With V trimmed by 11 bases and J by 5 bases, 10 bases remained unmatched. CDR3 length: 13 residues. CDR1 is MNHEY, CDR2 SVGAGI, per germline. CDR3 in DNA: TGTGCCTCAAGGGGCAGGGGGCTTACTGAAGCTTTCTTT. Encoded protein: CASRGRGLTEAFF.

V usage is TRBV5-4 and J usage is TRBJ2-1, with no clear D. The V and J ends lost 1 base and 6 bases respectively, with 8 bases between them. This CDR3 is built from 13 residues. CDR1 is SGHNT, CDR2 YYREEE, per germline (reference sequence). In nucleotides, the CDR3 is TGTGCCAGCAGCTTGAAACTCTCCAATGAGCAGTTCTTC. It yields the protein CASSLKLSNEQFF.

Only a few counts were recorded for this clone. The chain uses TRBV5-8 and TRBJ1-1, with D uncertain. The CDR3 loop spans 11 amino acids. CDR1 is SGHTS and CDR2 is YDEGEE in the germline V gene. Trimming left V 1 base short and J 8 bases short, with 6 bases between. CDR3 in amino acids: CASSLMGEAFF. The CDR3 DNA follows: TGTGCCAGCAGCTTGATGGGCGAAGCTTTCTTT.

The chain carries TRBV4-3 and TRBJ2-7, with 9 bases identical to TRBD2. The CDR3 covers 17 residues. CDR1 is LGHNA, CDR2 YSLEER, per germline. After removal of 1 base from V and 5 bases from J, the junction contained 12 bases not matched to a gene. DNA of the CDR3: TGCGCCAGCAGCCAAGGCCCTCTTAGGGTAGCGGGAGACGAGCAGTACTTC. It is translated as CASSQGPLRVAGDEQYF.

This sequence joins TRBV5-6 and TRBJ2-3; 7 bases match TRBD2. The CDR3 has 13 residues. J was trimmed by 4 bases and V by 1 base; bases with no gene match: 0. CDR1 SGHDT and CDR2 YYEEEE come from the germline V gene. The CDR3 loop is CASSLRGADTQYF. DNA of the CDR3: TGTGCCAGCAGCTTGCGGGGGGCAGATACGCAGTATTTT.

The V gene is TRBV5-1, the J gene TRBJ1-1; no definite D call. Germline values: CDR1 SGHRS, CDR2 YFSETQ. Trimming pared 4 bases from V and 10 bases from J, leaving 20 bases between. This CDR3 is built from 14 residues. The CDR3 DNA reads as TGCGCCAGCAGCCCTCAAGCCGGCTCAAGCGTAGCTTTCTTT. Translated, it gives CASSPQAGSSVAFF. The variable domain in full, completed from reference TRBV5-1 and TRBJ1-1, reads KAGVTQTPRYLIKTRGQQVTLSCSPISGHRSVSWYQQTPGQGLQFLFEYFSETQRNKGNFPGRFSGRQFSNSRSEMNVSTLELGDSALYLCASSPQAGSSVAFFGQGTRLTVV.

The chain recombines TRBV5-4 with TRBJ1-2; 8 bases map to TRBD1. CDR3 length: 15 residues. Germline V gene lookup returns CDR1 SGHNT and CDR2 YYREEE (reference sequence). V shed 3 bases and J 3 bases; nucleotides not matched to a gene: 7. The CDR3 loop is CASSYDRGVHYGYTF. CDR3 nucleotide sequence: TGTGCCAGCAGCTACGACAGGGGAGTTCACTATGGCTACACCTTC.

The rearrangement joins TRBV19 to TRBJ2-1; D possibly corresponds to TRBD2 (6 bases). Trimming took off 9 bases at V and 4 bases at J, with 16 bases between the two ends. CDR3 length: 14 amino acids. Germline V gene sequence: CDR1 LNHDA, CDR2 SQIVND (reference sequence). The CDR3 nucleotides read TGTGCCAGCGCGGCCGGGACTGGGTACAATGAGCAGTTCTTC. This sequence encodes CASAAGTGYNEQFF. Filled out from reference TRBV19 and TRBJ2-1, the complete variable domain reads DGGITQSPKYLFRKEGQNVTLSCEQNLNHDAMYWYRQDPGQGLRLIYYSQIVNDFQKGDIAEGYSVSREKKESFPLTVTSAQKNPTAFYLCASAAGTGYNEQFFGPGTRLTVL.

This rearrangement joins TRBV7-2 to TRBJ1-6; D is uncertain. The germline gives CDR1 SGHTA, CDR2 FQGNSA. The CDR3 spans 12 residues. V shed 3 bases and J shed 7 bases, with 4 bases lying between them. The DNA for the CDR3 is TGTGCCAGCAGCTTCCTCAATTCACCCCTCCACTTT. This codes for CASSFLNSPLHF.

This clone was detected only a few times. The CDR3 protein is CSVEMGRGSGNTGELFF. CDR3 nucleotides: TGCAGCGTTGAAATGGGCAGGGGGTCGGGAAACACCGGGGAGCTGTTTTTT. The chain employs TRBV29-1 and TRBJ2-2, with 7 bases fitting TRBD1. There are 17 residues in the CDR3. The germline V gene has CDR1 SQVTM and CDR2 ANQGSEA. After removal of 2 bases from V and 2 bases from J, the junction contained 11 bases not matched to a gene.

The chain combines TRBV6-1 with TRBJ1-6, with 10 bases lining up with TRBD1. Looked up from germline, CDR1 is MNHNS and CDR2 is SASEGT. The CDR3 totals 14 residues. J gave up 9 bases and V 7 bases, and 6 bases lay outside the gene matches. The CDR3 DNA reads TGTGCCAGCACCCCGGGGGACAGGGGTTCACCCCTCCACTTT. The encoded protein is CASTPGDRGSPLHF.

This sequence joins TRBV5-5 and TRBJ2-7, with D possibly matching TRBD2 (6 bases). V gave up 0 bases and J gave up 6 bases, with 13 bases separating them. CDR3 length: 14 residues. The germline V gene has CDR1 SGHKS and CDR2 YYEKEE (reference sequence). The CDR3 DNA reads TGTGCCAGCAGCTTGGTACTAGCTGGGGGCGAGCAGTACTTC. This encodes CASSLVLAGGEQYF.

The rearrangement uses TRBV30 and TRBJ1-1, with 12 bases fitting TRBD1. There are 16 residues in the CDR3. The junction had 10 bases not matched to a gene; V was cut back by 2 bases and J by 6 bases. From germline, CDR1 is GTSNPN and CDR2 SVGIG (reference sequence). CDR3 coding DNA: TGTGCCTGGAGTTTTACCGGGACAGGGGGCTTCTCTGAAGCTTTCTTT. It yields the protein CAWSFTGTGGFSEAFF.

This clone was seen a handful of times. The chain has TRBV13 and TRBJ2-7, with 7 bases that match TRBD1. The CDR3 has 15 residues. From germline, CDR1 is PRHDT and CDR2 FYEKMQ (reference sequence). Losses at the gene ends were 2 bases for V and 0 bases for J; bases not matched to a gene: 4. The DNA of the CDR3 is TGTGCCAGCAGCTTAACAGGGGTCCACTCCTACGAGCAGTACTTC. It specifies CASSLTGVHSYEQYF.

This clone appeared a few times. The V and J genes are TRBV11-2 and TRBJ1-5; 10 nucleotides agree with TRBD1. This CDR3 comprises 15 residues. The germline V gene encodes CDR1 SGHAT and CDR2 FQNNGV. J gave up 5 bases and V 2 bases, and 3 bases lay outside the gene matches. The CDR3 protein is CASSLTGTGDQPQHF. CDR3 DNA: TGTGCCAGCAGCTTAACCGGGACAGGGGATCAGCCCCAGCATTTT.

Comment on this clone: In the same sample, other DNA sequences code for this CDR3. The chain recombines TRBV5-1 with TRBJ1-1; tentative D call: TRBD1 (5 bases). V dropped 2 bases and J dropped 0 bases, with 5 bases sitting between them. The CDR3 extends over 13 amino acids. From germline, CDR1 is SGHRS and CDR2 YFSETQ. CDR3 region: CASSLGVNTEAFF. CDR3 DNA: TGCGCCAGCAGCTTAGGGGTGAACACTGAAGCTTTCTTT.

This CDR3 reads CASLPQTRDYEQYF. Here the CDR3 DNA reads TGCGCCAGCCTCCCCCAAACTAGAGACTACGAGCAGTACTTC. The rearrangement joins TRBV10-2 to TRBJ2-7; D may be TRBD2 (5 bases). Germline V gene sequence: CDR1 WSHSY, CDR2 SAAADI. The CDR3 extends over 14 amino acids. Between the trimmed V and J ends, which lost 8 bases and 3 bases, there was a span of 17 bases.

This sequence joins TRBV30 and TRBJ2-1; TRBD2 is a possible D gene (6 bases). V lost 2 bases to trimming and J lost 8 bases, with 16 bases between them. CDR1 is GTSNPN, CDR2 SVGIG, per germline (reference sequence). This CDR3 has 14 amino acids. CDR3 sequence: CAWSPRTIADEQFF. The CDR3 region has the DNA TGTGCCTGGAGTCCCCGGACTATTGCTGATGAGCAGTTCTTC.

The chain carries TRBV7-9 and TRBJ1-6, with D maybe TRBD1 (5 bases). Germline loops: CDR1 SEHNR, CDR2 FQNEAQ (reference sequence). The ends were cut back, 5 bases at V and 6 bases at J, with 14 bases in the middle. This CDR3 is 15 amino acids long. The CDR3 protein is CASSLLRGGNSPLHF. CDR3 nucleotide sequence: TGTGCCAGCAGCCTCCTTCGGGGGGGTAATTCACCCCTCCACTTT.

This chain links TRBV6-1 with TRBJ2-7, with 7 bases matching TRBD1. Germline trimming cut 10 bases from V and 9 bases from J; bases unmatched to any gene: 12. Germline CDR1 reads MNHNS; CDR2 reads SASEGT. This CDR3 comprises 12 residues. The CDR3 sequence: CATYGSGGLQYF. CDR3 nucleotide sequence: TGTGCCACCTACGGTTCAGGGGGTTTGCAGTACTTC.

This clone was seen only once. In DNA, the CDR3 is TGTGCCAGCTCACCCCAGGGACAGGGGGGAGCTGAAGCTTTCTTT. It is translated as CASSPQGQGGAEAFF. V usage is TRBV18 and J usage is TRBJ1-1, with 11 bases fitting TRBD1. V lost 3 bases to trimming and J lost 6 bases; unmatched junction nucleotides: 6. The CDR3 is 15 amino acids. The germline gives CDR1 KGHSH, CDR2 LQKENI.

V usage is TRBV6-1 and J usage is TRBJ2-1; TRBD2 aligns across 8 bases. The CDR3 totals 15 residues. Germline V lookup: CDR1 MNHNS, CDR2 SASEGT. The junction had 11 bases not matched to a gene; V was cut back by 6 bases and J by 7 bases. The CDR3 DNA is TGTGCCAGCAGCGCGCGGGGGGCGGGGGCAAATGAGCAGTTCTTC. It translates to CASSARGAGANEQFF.

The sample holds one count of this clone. In DNA, the CDR3 is TGTGCCAGTTGTCCGGGACAGGGGGCTTTCTTT. This encodes CASCPGQGAFF. This chain uses TRBV28 with TRBJ1-1; 10 bases are a match to TRBD1. Germline CDR1 reads MDHEN; CDR2 reads SYDVKM. This CDR3 spans 11 amino acids. Trimming took 9 bases from V and 11 from J; bases not matched to a gene: 6.

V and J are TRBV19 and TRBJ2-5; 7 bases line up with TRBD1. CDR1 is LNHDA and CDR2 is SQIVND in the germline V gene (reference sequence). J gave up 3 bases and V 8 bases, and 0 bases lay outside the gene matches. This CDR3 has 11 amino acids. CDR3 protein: CASGTEETQYF. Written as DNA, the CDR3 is TGTGCCAGTGGGACAGAAGAGACCCAGTACTTC.

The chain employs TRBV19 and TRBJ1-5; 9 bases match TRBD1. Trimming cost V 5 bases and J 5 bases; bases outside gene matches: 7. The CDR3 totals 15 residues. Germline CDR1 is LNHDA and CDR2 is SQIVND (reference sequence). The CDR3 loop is CASSPSGTGYQPQHF. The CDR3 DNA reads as TGTGCCAGTAGTCCGTCCGGGACAGGGTATCAGCCCCAGCATTTT.

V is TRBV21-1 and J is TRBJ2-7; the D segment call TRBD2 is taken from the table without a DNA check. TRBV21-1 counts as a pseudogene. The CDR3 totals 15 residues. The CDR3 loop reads CASSKEASGEYEQYF. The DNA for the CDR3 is TGTGCCAGCAGCAAAGAGGCTAGCGGGGAATACGAGCAGTACTTC.